Listed below are T cell receptor beta chains from one sample, sequenced in a study of blood T cell repertoires in COVID-19. Clones were sequenced by immunoSEQ multiplex PCR, and TCRdb holds only the in-frame ones, with some missing. The repertoire holds roughly 190,000 clones, with 75% to 90% as singletons. The specimen was peripheral blood. These receptors originate from a woman aged 40 to 50 with acute or convalescent COVID-19. The CDR3 runs from the conserved cysteine through the conserved F or W. D genes are given only for firm matches. The size field is filled for only some rows; it gives once, few, many or a size class.

size: NA; J: TRBJ2-5; V: TRBV5-1; D: NA; CDR3: CASSVGVQETQYF; DNA: TGCGCCAGCAGCGTGGGAGTCCAAGAGACCCAGTACTTC
size: NA; J: TRBJ1-1; V: TRBV19; D: TRBD1; CDR3: CASSLGTANTEAFF; DNA: TGTGCCAGTAGTCTCGGGACAGCGAACACTGAAGCTTTCTTT
size: NA; J: TRBJ2-3; V: TRBV7-3; D: TRBD1; CDR3: CASSRWGQGNSDTQYF; DNA: TGTGCCAGCAGCCGATGGGGACAGGGAAATTCAGATACGCAGTATTTT
size: NA; J: TRBJ1-6; V: TRBV6-5; D: NA; CDR3: CASSYSWGISSPLHF; DNA: TGTGCCAGCAGTTACTCCTGGGGCATAAGTTCACCCCTCCACTTT
size: NA; J: TRBJ1-1; V: TRBV14; D: TRBD1; CDR3: CASSQDMDRGFLDTEAFF; DNA: TGTGCCAGCAGCCAAGATATGGACAGGGGGTTTTTGGACACTGAAGCTTTCTTT
size: NA; J: TRBJ1-6; V: TRBV3-1/TRBV3-2; D: NA; CDR3: CASPGVSSYNSPLHF; DNA: TGTGCCAGCCCAGGGGTGAGCTCCTATAATTCACCCCTCCACTTT
size: NA; J: TRBJ1-3; V: TRBV19; D: TRBD1; CDR3: CASSTRDRSSGNTIYF; DNA: TGTGCCAGTAGTACGCGGGACAGAAGCTCTGGAAACACCATATATTTT
size: NA; J: TRBJ1-2; V: TRBV28; D: TRBD1; CDR3: CASSQNMLGGLNYGYTF; DNA: TGTGCCAGCAGTCAGAATATGCTAGGGGGCCTTAACTATGGCTACACCTTC
size: NA; J: TRBJ2-3; V: TRBV7-2; D: NA; CDR3: CASSLEGTDRVDTQYF; DNA: TGTGCCAGCAGCTTAGAGGGGACTGATAGGGTAGATACGCAGTATTTT
size: few; J: TRBJ2-1; V: TRBV24-1; D: NA; CDR3: CATSAGGARGEQFF; DNA: TGTGCCACCAGTGCTGGTGGGGCTAGAGGTGAGCAGTTCTTC
size: few; J: TRBJ2-1; V: TRBV28; D: NA; CDR3: CASSFTPSAYNEQFF; DNA: TGTGCCAGCAGTTTTACCCCCTCAGCCTACAATGAGCAGTTCTTC
size: NA; J: TRBJ1-1; V: TRBV9; D: NA; CDR3: CASSVAGWGEAFF; DNA: TGTGCCAGCAGCGTAGCAGGGTGGGGTGAAGCTTTCTTT
size: once; J: TRBJ1-5; V: TRBV19; D: NA; CDR3: CASSTQLTGFVANQPQHF; DNA: TGTGCCAGTAGTACGCAACTTACAGGATTCGTGGCAAATCAGCCCCAGCATTTT
size: NA; J: TRBJ1-1; V: TRBV5-1; D: NA; CDR3: CASSSTVGSGIESEAFF; DNA: TGCGCCAGCAGCTCCACCGTGGGTTCGGGAATTGAATCTGAAGCTTTCTTT
size: NA; J: TRBJ2-5; V: TRBV5-4; D: TRBD2; CDR3: CASSGTSGGRTVGETQYF; DNA: TGTGCCAGCAGCGGGACTAGCGGGGGCCGCACGGTTGGAGAGACCCAGTACTTC
size: NA; J: TRBJ1-1; V: TRBV27; D: TRBD1; CDR3: CASSLRDSWNTEAFF; DNA: TGTGCCAGCAGTTTGCGGGACAGTTGGAACACTGAAGCTTTCTTT
size: NA; J: TRBJ2-7; V: TRBV10-2; D: TRBD1; CDR3: CASLRDRGPYEQYF; DNA: TGCGCCAGCCTCCGGGACAGGGGTCCGTACGAGCAGTACTTC
size: NA; J: TRBJ2-1; V: TRBV24-1; D: NA; CDR3: CATSDYRDEQFF; DNA: TGTGCCACCAGCGATTACCGGGATGAGCAGTTCTTC
size: NA; J: TRBJ2-7; V: TRBV5-1; D: TRBD1; CDR3: CASTLGQGAGEQYF; DNA: TGCGCCAGCACCCTAGGACAGGGGGCGGGTGAGCAGTACTTC
size: NA; J: TRBJ2-1; V: TRBV6-5; D: NA; CDR3: CASSYGANEQFF; DNA: TGTGCCAGCAGTTACGGGGCTAATGAGCAGTTCTTC
size: NA; J: TRBJ1-5; V: TRBV28; D: NA; CDR3: CASSLGVQPQHF; DNA: TGTGCCAGCAGTCTAGGGGTTCAGCCCCAGCATTTT
size: once; J: TRBJ1-3; V: TRBV27; D: TRBD1; CDR3: CASSFSGQVSSSTIYF; DNA: TGTGCCAGCAGTTTCTCGGGACAGGTTTCTTCAAGTACCATATATTTT
size: NA; J: TRBJ1-2; V: TRBV15; D: NA; CDR3: CATSRGSGIYGYTF; DNA: TGTGCCACCAGCAGAGGGTCGGGGATCTATGGCTACACCTTC
size: NA; J: TRBJ2-1; V: TRBV9; D: TRBD2; CDR3: CASSVWTSGGEQFF; DNA: TGTGCCAGCAGCGTATGGACTAGCGGGGGGGAGCAGTTCTTC
size: NA; J: TRBJ2-7; V: TRBV30; D: NA; CDR3: CAWSSDRGYEQYF; DNA: TGTGCCTGGAGTTCGGACAGAGGCTACGAGCAGTACTTC
size: NA; J: TRBJ1-2; V: TRBV28; D: TRBD1; CDR3: CAIPLARTGGGYGYTF; DNA: TGTGCCATCCCACTCGCCAGGACAGGGGGCGGCTATGGCTACACCTTC
size: NA; J: TRBJ2-2; V: TRBV18; D: NA; CDR3: CASSPQTPANTGELFF; DNA: TGTGCCAGCTCACCACAGACTCCCGCGAACACCGGGGAGCTGTTTTTT
size: NA; J: TRBJ1-4; V: TRBV6-5; D: NA; CDR3: CASSYSHSPNEKLFF; DNA: TGTGCCAGCAGTTACTCGCATAGCCCGAATGAAAAACTGTTTTTT
size: NA; J: TRBJ2-7; V: TRBV5-1; D: NA; CDR3: CASSLGTPGGGREEQYF; DNA: TGCGCCAGCAGCTTGGGGACCCCGGGAGGGGGCCGTGAGGAGCAGTACTTC
size: NA; J: TRBJ1-1; V: TRBV6-5; D: NA; CDR3: CASSQTGSEAFF; DNA: TGTGCCAGCAGCCAAACAGGGAGTGAAGCTTTCTTT
size: NA; J: TRBJ1-5; V: TRBV5-1; D: TRBD1; CDR3: CASCPRADRVGTYSNQPQHF; DNA: TGCGCCAGCTGCCCAAGGGCAGACAGGGTGGGGACGTATAGCAATCAGCCCCAGCATTTT
size: NA; J: TRBJ2-1; V: TRBV5-1; D: NA; CDR3: CASSPDSVSRYNEQFF; DNA: TGCGCCAGCAGCCCCGACTCAGTGAGTCGTTACAATGAGCAGTTCTTC
size: NA; J: TRBJ2-1; V: TRBV10-2; D: TRBD2; CDR3: CASSLAAPDNEQFF; DNA: TGCGCCAGCAGTCTAGCGGCCCCTGACAATGAGCAGTTCTTC
size: NA; J: TRBJ2-2; V: TRBV24-1; D: TRBD1; CDR3: CATSDDRDSQYGELFF; DNA: TGTGCCACCAGTGACGACCGGGACAGTCAATACGGGGAGCTGTTTTTT
size: once; J: TRBJ1-5; V: TRBV4-2; D: TRBD1; CDR3: CASSPSTGTVNQPQHF; DNA: TGTGCCAGCAGCCCCTCTACCGGGACAGTCAATCAGCCCCAGCATTTT
size: few; J: TRBJ2-2; V: TRBV2; D: TRBD1; CDR3: CASTQTGGLNTGELFF; DNA: TGTGCCAGCACCCAAACAGGGGGGCTGAACACCGGGGAGCTGTTTTTT
size: NA; J: TRBJ2-7; V: TRBV10-3; D: NA; CDR3: CAIIQSSWRGAGEQYF; DNA: TGTGCCATCATTCAGAGTTCTTGGCGGGGCGCGGGCGAGCAGTACTTC
size: NA; J: TRBJ2-3; V: TRBV9; D: TRBD2; CDR3: CASSGAAGGPSDTQYF; DNA: TGTGCCAGCAGCGGCGCAGCGGGGGGGCCGTCAGATACGCAGTATTTT
size: NA; J: TRBJ2-3; V: TRBV15; D: TRBD2; CDR3: CATSTRLAASTDTQYF; DNA: TGTGCCACCAGCACCAGACTAGCGGCTAGCACAGATACGCAGTATTTT
size: NA; J: TRBJ1-5; V: TRBV5-6; D: NA; CDR3: CASSLGGSIQPQHF; DNA: TGTGCCAGCAGCTTGGGAGGGTCCATTCAGCCCCAGCATTTT
size: NA; J: TRBJ1-1; V: TRBV9; D: TRBD1; CDR3: CASTPQGGTEAFF; DNA: TGTGCCAGCACCCCGCAGGGGGGCACTGAAGCTTTCTTT
size: NA; J: TRBJ1-5; V: TRBV7-2; D: NA; CDR3: CASSLSRGQNLIHQPQHF; DNA: TGTGCCAGCAGCTTATCCCGAGGACAGAACCTTATTCATCAGCCCCAGCATTTT
size: NA; J: TRBJ1-2; V: TRBV3-1/TRBV3-2; D: NA; CDR3: CASSQFRGLFRSTF; DNA: TGTGCCAGCAGCCAATTCAGGGGTCTTTTTAGGTCCACCTTC
size: few; J: TRBJ2-3; V: TRBV19; D: NA; CDR3: CASRPGLFTDTQYF; DNA: TGTGCCAGTAGGCCGGGACTGTTCACAGATACGCAGTATTTT
size: NA; J: TRBJ2-7; V: TRBV7-2; D: TRBD2; CDR3: CASSPTSGILGEQYF; DNA: TGTGCCAGCAGCCCGACTAGCGGGATATTAGGGGAGCAGTACTTC
size: NA; J: TRBJ2-1; V: TRBV7-8; D: TRBD2; CDR3: CASSLGLAGSSYNEQFF; DNA: TGTGCCAGCAGCTTAGGACTAGCCGGTAGCTCCTACAATGAGCAGTTCTTC
size: NA; J: TRBJ2-7; V: TRBV3-1/TRBV3-2; D: NA; CDR3: CASSQVGGTSYEQYF; DNA: TGTGCCAGCAGCCAAGTGGGCGGGACCTCCTACGAGCAGTACTTC
size: few; J: TRBJ1-5; V: TRBV19; D: TRBD1; CDR3: CASRLLGQGGNQPQHF; DNA: TGTGCCAGTAGGCTCCTCGGACAGGGCGGCAATCAGCCCCAGCATTTT
size: NA; J: TRBJ2-5; V: TRBV4-1; D: NA; CDR3: CASSQDRGGGTQYF; DNA: TGCGCCAGCAGCCAAGACAGGGGCGGGGGGACCCAGTACTTC
size: few; J: TRBJ1-4; V: TRBV30; D: TRBD1; CDR3: CAWQGDPNEKLFF; DNA: TGTGCCTGGCAGGGGGACCCTAATGAAAAACTGTTTTTT
size: NA; J: TRBJ2-7; V: TRBV7-9; D: NA; CDR3: CAPGWVMIYEQYF; DNA: TGTGCCCCGGGTTGGGTCATGATTTACGAGCAGTACTTC
size: NA; J: TRBJ2-1; V: TRBV6-5; D: NA; CDR3: CASSFPQTYNEQFF; DNA: TGTGCCAGCAGTTTCCCACAGACCTACAATGAGCAGTTCTTC
size: NA; J: TRBJ1-2; V: TRBV3-1/TRBV3-2; D: TRBD1; CDR3: CASSLQGGYGYTF; DNA: TGTGCCAGCAGCCTCCAGGGGGGTTATGGCTACACCTTC
size: NA; J: TRBJ2-1; V: TRBV2; D: TRBD1; CDR3: CASSEAWDRGYNEQFF; DNA: TGTGCCAGCAGTGAAGCCTGGGACAGGGGGTACAATGAGCAGTTCTTC
size: NA; J: TRBJ1-3; V: TRBV18; D: TRBD1; CDR3: CASSPNTGARSGNTIYF; DNA: TGTGCCAGCTCACCCAACACAGGGGCTCGCTCTGGAAACACCATATATTTT
size: NA; J: TRBJ2-7; V: TRBV5-1; D: NA; CDR3: CASSLSWGQYEQYF; DNA: TGCGCCAGCAGCTTGAGTTGGGGGCAGTACGAGCAGTACTTC
size: NA; J: TRBJ2-1; V: TRBV6-4; D: TRBD2; CDR3: CASSSSGSSYNEQFF; DNA: TGTGCCAGCAGTAGTAGCGGGAGCTCCTACAATGAGCAGTTCTTC